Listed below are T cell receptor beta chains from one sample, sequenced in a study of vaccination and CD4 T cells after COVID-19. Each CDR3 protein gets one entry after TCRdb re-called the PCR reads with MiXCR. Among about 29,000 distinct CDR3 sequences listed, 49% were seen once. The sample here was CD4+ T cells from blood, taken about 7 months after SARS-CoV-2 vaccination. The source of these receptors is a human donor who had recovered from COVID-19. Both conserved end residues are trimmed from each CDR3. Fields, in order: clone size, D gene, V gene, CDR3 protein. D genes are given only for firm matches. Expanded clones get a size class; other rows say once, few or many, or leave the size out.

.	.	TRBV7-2	ASSLAFGHLSGNTIY
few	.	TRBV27	ASSLSFNYEQY
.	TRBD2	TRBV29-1	SVHGLAGDTQY
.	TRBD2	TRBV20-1	SAPGREVYNEQF
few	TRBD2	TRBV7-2	ASSLLAGYEQY
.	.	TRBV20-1	SARNRVDYNSPLH
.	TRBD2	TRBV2	ASKSTSGSPDTQY
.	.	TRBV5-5	ASSSASGRRADTQY
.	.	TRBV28	ASSPLGSSPGEQF
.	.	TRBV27	ATSYSARETQY
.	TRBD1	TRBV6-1	ASRGTGQGEQY
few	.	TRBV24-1	ATSDADMTTQY
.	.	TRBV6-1	ASRGISYYSNQPQH
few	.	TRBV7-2	ASSLDGQPQH
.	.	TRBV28	ASSLFGSYTEAF
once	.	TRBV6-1	ASSEDKGSGEKLF
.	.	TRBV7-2	ASSKVRDQETQY
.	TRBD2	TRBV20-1	SALSLAGAIDEQF
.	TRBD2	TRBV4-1	ASSQVHSGADTQY
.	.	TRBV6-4	ASSDSTSTGELF
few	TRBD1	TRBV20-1	SVPGGTGDASEQY
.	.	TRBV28	ASSFGGGGFGNQPQH
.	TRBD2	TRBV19	ASRQRLAGVTDTQY
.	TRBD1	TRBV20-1	SATGQGARFGETQY
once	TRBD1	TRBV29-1	SVGQGGTQY
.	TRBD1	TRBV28	ASSSTGYETDTQY
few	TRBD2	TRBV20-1	SARDFLADTYNEQF